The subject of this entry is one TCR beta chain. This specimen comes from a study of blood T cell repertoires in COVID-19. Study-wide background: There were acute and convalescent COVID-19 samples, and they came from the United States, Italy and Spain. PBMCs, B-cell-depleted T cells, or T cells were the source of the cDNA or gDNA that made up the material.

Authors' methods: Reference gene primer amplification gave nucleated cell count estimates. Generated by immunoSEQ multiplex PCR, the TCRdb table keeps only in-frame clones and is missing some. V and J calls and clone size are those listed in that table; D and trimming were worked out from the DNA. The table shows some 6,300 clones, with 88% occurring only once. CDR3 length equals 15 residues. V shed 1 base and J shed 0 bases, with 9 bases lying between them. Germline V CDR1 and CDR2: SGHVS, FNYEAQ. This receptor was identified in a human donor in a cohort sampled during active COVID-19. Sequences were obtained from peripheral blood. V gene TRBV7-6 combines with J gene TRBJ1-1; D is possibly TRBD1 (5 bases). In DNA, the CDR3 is TGTGCCAGCAGCTTAGATGGGGGGTTGAACACTGAAGCTTTCTTT. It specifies CASSLDGGLNTEAFF.